This TCR beta chain came from a study of shared clonotypes between healthy human individuals. Turning to the study itself: CD4 naive and memory got three plates each, CD8 naive two, CD8 memory one. Regarding the study as a whole: Clonotypes which were not shared had lower generation probabilities than clonotypes that all four donors shared. Incompleteness in sorted-subset sequencing, despite large depth, was shown by rarefaction.

Data came from immunoSEQ multiplex PCR; TCRdb stores just in-frame clones and leaves some out. Of some 2 million clones detected, over 85% appear once; the ten largest clones hold more than 0.95%. For this clone: What it binds is not known.

Terminally differentiated effector memory CD45RA+ cells were excluded from the naive CD8 cells, which were CD45RO-negative and positively selected for CCR7. The CDR3 is 14 residues long. V trimming: 7 bases; J trimming: 2 bases; junction bases outside the gene matches: 6. The germline V gene encodes CDR1 MNHEY and CDR2 SMNVEV (reference sequence). The genes are TRBV27 and TRBJ2-7; 9 nucleotides line up with TRBD2. The sample was naive CD8+ T cells sorted from blood. This sequence originates from a man aged 18 to 29 in good health. CDR3 protein: CASKTSGRTYEQYF. CDR3 nucleotide sequence: TGTGCCAGCAAAACTAGCGGGCGGACCTACGAGCAGTACTTC.